The source of this T cell receptor (beta chain) is a study of shared clonotypes between healthy human individuals (dated by TCRdb to 2018 to 2021). The study in broad terms: Three men and two women, aged 18 to 49 years, made up the cohort. For each donor, CD4 naive and CD4 memory were each given three plates, CD8 naive was given two plates, and CD8 memory was given one plate. To estimate repertoire size and how much clonotypes are shared between individuals, the study performed deep sequencing of blood TCR repertoires from a few healthy adults. To increase sequencing depth and limit assay-specific biases, different laboratories used diverse techniques to prepare libraries and sequence TCR repertoires. Leukapheresis yielded between about 0.94 and 9.5 billion PBMCs per donor.

Summary of the overall study and its limitations: Larger estimated clonotype richness was generally found for naive subsets than for memory subsets. About 4.5% of naive CD4, approximately 3.7% of naive CD8, roughly 2.5% of memory CD4, and around 0.42% of memory CD8 clonotypes were shared across several donors. Because the study included a small number of donors, the genetic and exposure-history diversity represented was limited. Pairwise subsampling led to the expectation that sequencing depth would affect the degree of clonotype sharing among donors. Even with the large sequencing depth, rarefaction of the sorted-subset datasets indicated that sequencing was incomplete. Compared with non-shared clonotypes, the clonotypes found in all four sorted-subset donors had higher generation probabilities. Only blood was sampled, and tissue TCR repertoires likely differ from those in blood.

Comment on this clone: Its antigen is still unknown. No much larger clonotype is one base removed from it; base qualities were not supplied. This sample includes further DNA sequences coding for the same CDR3.

TCR CDR3 regions were amplified from genomic DNA by multiplex PCR using the deep immunoSEQ assay. Extracted genomic DNA from each cell subset was distributed evenly across all wells of several immunoSEQ 96-well plates, and each plate was treated as a replicate. For sorted subsets, 200 to 250 ng of genomic DNA, equivalent to tens of thousands of T cell genomes, went into each replicate PCR. Purified libraries were measured with a Qubit 3.0 fluorometer, size-checked on a Bioanalyzer 2100, and measured again with the KAPA Library Quantification kit. Each immunoSEQ 96-well plate was sequenced on its own single-read 150-cycle Illumina NextSeq 550 flow cell. The authors' analysis ran thus. Because the immunoSEQ output held only junctional sequences and lacked quality scores, the filtering could not match the filtering applied to full-length reads. To assign V/J genes and CDR3, sequences were annotated using PyIR, a Python wrapper for IgBLAST v1.9, with IMGT germline references. Reads were removed for weak V/J assignments (E-value above 1e-6), missing CDR3, stop codons, out-of-frame junctions, or ambiguous translated residues. V3J clonotypes were defined by identical inferred V gene, J gene, and CDR3 amino acid sequence. Percentage overlap between repertoires was computed as shared unique clonotypes divided by the size of the smaller repertoire. RTK rarefaction, the Chao1 estimator, and Recon v2.1 estimates of unobserved clonotypes were used to assess repertoire richness. Generation probabilities for all TCRbeta clonotypes obtained by the gDNA method from several donors were computed using OLGA. TCRdb re-hosts the immuneACCESS table, in-frame sequences only. Its copies lack some clones; in the studies checked, an unresolved V gene accounts for under half of them, and the cause for the rest is not known. V and J calls and clone size are those listed in that table; D and trimming were worked out from the DNA. The sample records just over 2,000,000 clones, approximately 94% of which are singletons. Clones ranked in the top ten supply around 1.1% of the sample.

The germline V gene (reference sequence) sets CDR1 to WNHNN and CDR2 to SYGVQD. From the cysteine through the phenylalanine, the CDR3 covers 15 amino acids. The only DNA kept is the CDR3, 45 bases in frame from the first base. The germline V and J ends show losses of 2 bases and 2 bases respectively, and no gene match explains 4 bases of the junction. CD8 naive samples consisted of CD45RO-negative cells that were positively selected for CCR7, yielding a CD45RA+CCR7+ population without TemRA cells. The donors were healthy, HIV-negative adults who had no recently reported acute infections or vaccinations. Only Caucasian adults living in Nashville, Tennessee, USA were represented among the donors. Blood was obtained by leukapheresis, after which PBMCs were separated by Ficoll-Histopaque density gradient centrifugation and cryopreserved in liquid nitrogen vapor phase. Analytical flow cytometry was used to check the purity and quantity of every magnetically sorted T cell population. Each sorted fraction had its genomic DNA isolated and then quantified by UV absorbance on a Nanodrop 2000c.

The chain uses TRBV10-1 and TRBJ2-3; 7 central bases correspond to TRBD1. Material for sequencing was naive CD8+ T cells sorted from blood. According to the study, the label for this sample's cell subset or site signals: CD45RA+CCR7+. The origin of this receptor is a man aged 18 to 29 in good health. The nucleotide sequence is given as TGCGCCAGCAGTGAGGGGGACAGCTACACAGATACGCAGTATTTT. Protein translation: CASSEGDSYTDTQYF.